This T cell receptor beta chain was sequenced for a study of PD-L1 blockade in urothelial cancer. Study at large: Blood gave a median about 140,000 T cells.

Spike-ins of synthetic TCR analog templates went into each PCR. Sequencing was performed with immunoSEQ multiplex PCR; in TCRdb, only in-frame clones are kept and a portion is missing. The sample lists around 120,000 clones, around 85% occurring once. The germline CDR1 and CDR2 sequences are SGHVS and FNYEAQ. This CDR3 comprises 16 residues. The V and J ends lost 4 bases and 1 base respectively, with 16 bases between them. The rearrangement uses TRBV7-6 and TRBJ1-1; tentative D call: TRBD1 (6 bases). This specimen consisted of PBMCs, obtained around atezolizumab (anti-PD-L1) treatment. This receptor was obtained from a man aged 50 to 60 with urothelial cancer. The CDR3 nucleotides are TGTGCCAGCAGCTCTCAACAGGGTCTGGAGAACACTGAAGCTTTCTTT. Protein: CASSSQQGLENTEAFF.